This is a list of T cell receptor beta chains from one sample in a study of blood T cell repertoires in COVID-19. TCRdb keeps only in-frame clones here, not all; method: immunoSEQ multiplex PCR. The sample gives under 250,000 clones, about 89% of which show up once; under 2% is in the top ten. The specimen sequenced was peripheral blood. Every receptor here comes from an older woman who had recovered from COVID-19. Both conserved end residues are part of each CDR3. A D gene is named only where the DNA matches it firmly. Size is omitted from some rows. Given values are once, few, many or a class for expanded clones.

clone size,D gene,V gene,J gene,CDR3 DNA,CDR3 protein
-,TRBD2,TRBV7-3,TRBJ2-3,TGTGCCAGCAGCCGCGGGGGGAGCACAGATACGCAGTATTTT,CASSRGGSTDTQYF
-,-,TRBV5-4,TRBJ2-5,TGTGCCAGCAGCTTCGCCAGGGCGGAAGGAGAGACCCAGTACTTC,CASSFARAEGETQYF
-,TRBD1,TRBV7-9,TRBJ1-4,TGTGCCAGCAGCTTTGACGACAGGGGGCGGGAAAAACTGTTTTTT,CASSFDDRGREKLFF
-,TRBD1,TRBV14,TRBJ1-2,TGTGCCAGCAGCCAAGGACAGGGACACTATGGCTACACCTTC,CASSQGQGHYGYTF
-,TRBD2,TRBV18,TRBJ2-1,TGTGCCAGCTCACCAGGGAGGGGAACCTACAATGAGCAGTTCTTC,CASSPGRGTYNEQFF
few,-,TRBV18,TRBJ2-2,TGTGCCAGCTCACCAACAGGTAGTTCAGTTGGCACCGGGGAGCTGTTTTTT,CASSPTGSSVGTGELFF
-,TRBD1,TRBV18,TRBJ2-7,TGTGCCAGCTCACGGAACAAAGGGGGCGGGCGGTCCTACGAGCAGTACTTC,CASSRNKGGGRSYEQYF
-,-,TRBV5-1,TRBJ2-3,TGCGCCAGCAGCATTGGAACAGGGTTCGATACGCAGTATTTT,CASSIGTGFDTQYF
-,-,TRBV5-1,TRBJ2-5,TGCGCCAGCAGCTTGGTTGCAGGGGCCCCCGAGACCCAGTACTTC,CASSLVAGAPETQYF
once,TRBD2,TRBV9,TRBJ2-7,TGTGCCAGCAGCGTAAAGCAGGGACTAGTCTACGAGCAGTACTTC,CASSVKQGLVYEQYF
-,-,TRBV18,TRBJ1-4,TGTGCCAGCTCACCCGACAGGACTAATGAAAAACTGTTTTTT,CASSPDRTNEKLFF
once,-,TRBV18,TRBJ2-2,TGTGCCAGCTCACCCGGGAACGGGGAGCTGTTTTTT,CASSPGNGELFF
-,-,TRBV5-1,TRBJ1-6,TGCGCCAGCAGCTTGGGGGCCGGCAGGGATTCACCCCTCCACTTT,CASSLGAGRDSPLHF
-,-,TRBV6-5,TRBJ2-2,TGTGCCAGCATTAGGTCAGGATCGAACACCGGGGAGCTGTTTTTT,CASIRSGSNTGELFF
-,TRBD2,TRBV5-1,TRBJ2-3,TGCGCCAGCAGCTCGCGGGGGGACCGCACAGATACGCAGTATTTT,CASSSRGDRTDTQYF
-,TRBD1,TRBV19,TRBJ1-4,TGTGCCAGTAGTCGGACAGGCCAAGGGGTAGGACTGTTTTTT,CASSRTGQGVGLFF
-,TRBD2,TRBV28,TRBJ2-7,TGTGCCAGCAGTTTCTATACTAGCGGGGGGAAATACGAGCAGTACTTC,CASSFYTSGGKYEQYF
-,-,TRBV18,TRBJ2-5,TGTGCCAGCTCACCAACTATTACGGGACTCGAGGAGACCCAGTACTTC,CASSPTITGLEETQYF
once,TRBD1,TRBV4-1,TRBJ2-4,TGCGCCAGCAGCCAAGATGGGGCCGGAAGGGGGCCCAAAAACATTCAGTACTTC,CASSQDGAGRGPKNIQYF
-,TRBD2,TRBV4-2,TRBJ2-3,TGTGCCAGCAGCCACAGACTAGCGGGGGAGGTAGATACGCAGTATTTT,CASSHRLAGEVDTQYF
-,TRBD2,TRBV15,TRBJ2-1,TGTGCCACCAGCCGGAGGACTAGCGGGGGGCTGGACAATGAGCAGTTCTTC,CATSRRTSGGLDNEQFF
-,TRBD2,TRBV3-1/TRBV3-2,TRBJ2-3,TGTGCCAGCAGCCCTTATGGGAGGGCCAACACAGATACGCAGTATTTT,CASSPYGRANTDTQYF
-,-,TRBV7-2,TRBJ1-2,TGTGCCAGCAGCTCGACAGGCTATGGAGGCTACACCTTC,CASSSTGYGGYTF
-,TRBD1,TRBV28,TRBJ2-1,TGTGCCAGCACACGTCCCGGGACAGGGGACAATGAGCAGTTCTTC,CASTRPGTGDNEQFF
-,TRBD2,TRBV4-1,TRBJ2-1,TGCGCCAGCAGCCCCAACGGACTAGCGGGGGGGGCTTACAATGAGCAGTTCTTC,CASSPNGLAGGAYNEQFF
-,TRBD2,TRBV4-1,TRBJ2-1,TGCGCCAGCAGCCCTCTCACTAGCGGGGTTTACAATGAGCAGTTCTTC,CASSPLTSGVYNEQFF
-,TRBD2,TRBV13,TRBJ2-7,TGTGCCAGCAGCTTAGGTGCTAGCGGGGGGGCCCGCTCCTACGAGCAGTACTTC,CASSLGASGGARSYEQYF
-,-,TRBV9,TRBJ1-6,TGTGCCAGCAGCGTGGGGGGGGATGATTCACCCCTCCACTTT,CASSVGGDDSPLHF
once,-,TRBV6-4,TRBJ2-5,TGTGCCAGCAGTCGGGACTCCCTGGAGACCCAGTACTTC,CASSRDSLETQYF
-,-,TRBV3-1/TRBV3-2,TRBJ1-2,TGTGCCAGCAGCCACAGGGGCAACTATGGCTACACCTTC,CASSHRGNYGYTF
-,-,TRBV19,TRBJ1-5,TGTGCCAGTAGTACCCCCCTCAATCAGCCCCAGCATTTT,CASSTPLNQPQHF
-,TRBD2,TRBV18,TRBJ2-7,TGTGCCAGCTCACCACGTAGCGGGGGCTACGAGCAGTACTTC,CASSPRSGGYEQYF
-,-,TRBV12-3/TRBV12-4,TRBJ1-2,TGTGCCAGCAGTCGAGGGGAGGGTGGCTACACCTTC,CASSRGEGGYTF
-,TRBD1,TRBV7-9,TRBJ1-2,TGTGCCAGCAGCTTATGGGGAGAAGGGGGCGCCTATGGCTACACCTTC,CASSLWGEGGAYGYTF
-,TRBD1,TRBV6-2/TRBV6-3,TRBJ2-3,TGTGCCAGCAGCGCCAACCGGGACAGGGGCACAGATACGCAGTATTTT,CASSANRDRGTDTQYF
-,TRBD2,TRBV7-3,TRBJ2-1,TGTGCCAGCAGCTCAAGCGGGGGCCTCTACAATGAGCAGTTCTTC,CASSSSGGLYNEQFF
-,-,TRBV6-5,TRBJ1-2,TGTGCCAGCAGTAGACGGGACTATGGCTACACCTTC,CASSRRDYGYTF
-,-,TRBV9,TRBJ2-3,TGTGCCAGCAGCTTATCTAGCACAGATACGCAGTATTTT,CASSLSSTDTQYF
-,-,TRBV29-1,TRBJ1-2,TGCAGCGTTGTCAGGGGAGAAGGGCTCTATGGCTACACCTTC,CSVVRGEGLYGYTF
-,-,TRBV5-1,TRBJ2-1,TGCGCCAGCAGCTTGGGCGGTATCCACAATGAGCAGTTCTTC,CASSLGGIHNEQFF
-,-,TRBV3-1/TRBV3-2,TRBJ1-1,TGTGCCAGCAGCCTGGGGGGTGTTGAAGCTTTCTTT,CASSLGGVEAFF
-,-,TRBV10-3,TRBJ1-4,TGTGCCATCAGTGAGGGACAGACAAATGAAAAACTGTTTTTT,CAISEGQTNEKLFF
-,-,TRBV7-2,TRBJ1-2,TGTGCCAGCACCCAGGGTACTCCTCTTCTTGGCTATGGCTACACCTTC,CASTQGTPLLGYGYTF
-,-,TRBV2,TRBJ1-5,TGTGCCAGCAGTTCTCCGGGAGGGGGCAATCAGCCCCAGCATTTT,CASSSPGGGNQPQHF
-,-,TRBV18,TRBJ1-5,TGTGCCAGCTCGCAGGGGAGCAATCAGCCCCAGCATTTT,CASSQGSNQPQHF
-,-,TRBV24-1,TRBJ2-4,TGTGCCACCTTGCTGGGGGGGCTATCCAAAAACATTCAGTACTTC,CATLLGGLSKNIQYF
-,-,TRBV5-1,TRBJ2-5,TGCGCCAGCAGCTTGGTTAGCCAAGAGACCCAGTACTTC,CASSLVSQETQYF
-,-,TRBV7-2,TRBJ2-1,TGTGCCAGCAGCTTGTCCCAGGGTCACCACAATGAGCAGTTCTTC,CASSLSQGHHNEQFF
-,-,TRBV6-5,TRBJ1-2,TGTGCCAGCACCAGGACCTGGGGGGAGGGCTACACCTTC,CASTRTWGEGYTF
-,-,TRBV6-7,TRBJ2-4,TGTGCCAGTGGAACGGCGGGACTCGGTGTTCGACTAGCCAAAAACATTCAGTACTTC,CASGTAGLGVRLAKNIQYF
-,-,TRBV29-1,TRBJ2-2,TGCAGCACAGGGACACAGGCCACCGGGGAGCTGTTTTTT,CSTGTQATGELFF
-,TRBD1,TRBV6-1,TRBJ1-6,TGTGCCAGCAGTGAAGTAAAAGGACAGGGCAGGTCACCCCTCCACTTT,CASSEVKGQGRSPLHF
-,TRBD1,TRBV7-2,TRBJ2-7,TGTGCCAGCAGCTCACAGGTGGGACAGGTTTTCTACGAGCAGTACTTC,CASSSQVGQVFYEQYF
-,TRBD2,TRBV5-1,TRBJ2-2,TGCGCCAGCAGCCCCAGAGGACTAGCGGGGGAACGTACCGGGGAGCTGTTTTTT,CASSPRGLAGERTGELFF
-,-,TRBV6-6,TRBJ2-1,TGTGCCAGCAGTTACGGCTTGTACAATGAGCAGTTCTTC,CASSYGLYNEQFF
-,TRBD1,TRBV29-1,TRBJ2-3,TGCAGCGTTGAATACTGGGACAGGGGGCGCACAGATACGCAGTATTTT,CSVEYWDRGRTDTQYF